The table lists the clone carrying this TCR beta chain with many counts. The entry originates in a study of metastatic and nonmetastatic thyroid tumors. The CDR3 runs to 12 residues. Germline V lookup: CDR1 DFQATT, CDR2 SNEGSKA (reference sequence). TCRdb reassembled clones from the PCR reads with MiXCR. The table shows about 70,000 clones, with roughly 18% occurring only once. Before thyroid surgery, none of the patients had received any treatment. The rearrangement uses TRBV20-1 and TRBJ2-2; D not resolved. This sequence originates from a female donor with papillary thyroid cancer or a benign thyroid nodule (not recorded which). Some clones in this sample may be carry-over from other donors' samples. What was sequenced was blood. Here the CDR3 reads CSARWDTGELFF. The DNA for the CDR3 is TGCAGCGCCCGTTGGGACACCGGGGAGCTGTTTTTT.